The sequence of this T cell receptor (beta chain) was determined in a study of OX40 agonist ivuxolimab in advanced cancers. The germline CDR1 and CDR2 sequences are SGHVS and FQNEAQ. The J segment lost 1 base and the V segment lost 5 bases, leaving 6 bases of the junction unmatched. CDR3 length: 16 residues. Method: immunoSEQ multiplex PCR; TCRdb's copy keeps in-frame clones and lacks some. Of over 35,000 clones in the sample, 85% to 90% were seen once. For this clone: Its antigen remains unknown.

Study results and caveats: The CD4+ and CD8+ T cells in the blood had expanded clonally by week 6 at 0.1 to 3.0 mg/kg.

The rearrangement uses TRBV7-8 and TRBJ1-3, with 9 positions matching TRBD1. The sequence was obtained from an adult with an advanced solid tumor such as melanoma, head and neck, liver or kidney cancer. The input for sequencing was CD4+ or CD8+ T cells sorted from blood, taken in a trial of the OX40 agonist ivuxolimab. The CDR3 spells CASSPGTGLSGNTIYF. CDR3 nucleotide sequence: TGTGCCAGCAGCCCTGGGACAGGGTTGTCTGGAAACACCATATATTTT.